This is a list of T cell receptor beta chains from one sample in a study of blood T cell repertoires in COVID-19. The data were produced by immunoSEQ multiplex PCR, yet TCRdb's version contains in-frame clones alone and is incomplete. The sample shows 200,000 to 300,000 clones, 80% to 90% of them seen only once. Sample: peripheral blood. The receptors originated from a woman older than 75 with COVID-19, enrolled during active disease. Each CDR3 is given with its conserved first and last residue. D genes are given only for firm matches. Size values are once, few and many counts, or a class for expanded clones, and some rows have none.

cdr3_aa: CASSPSRVGGAYGYTF
cdr3_nt: TGTGCCAGCTCACCGTCCCGTGTGGGGGGAGCCTATGGCTACACCTTC
j_call: TRBJ1-2
d_call: .
v_call: TRBV18
clone_size: once

cdr3_aa: CASSSTGQSSGNTIYF
cdr3_nt: TGTGCCAGCAGCTCCACGGGACAGAGCTCTGGAAACACCATATATTTT
j_call: TRBJ1-3
d_call: TRBD1
v_call: TRBV7-6
clone_size: .

cdr3_aa: CASSFPSTSGGTDTQYF
cdr3_nt: TGCGCCAGCAGCTTCCCATCGACTAGCGGGGGCACAGATACGCAGTATTTT
j_call: TRBJ2-3
d_call: TRBD2
v_call: TRBV5-1
clone_size: .

cdr3_aa: CASSLRTGGAYEQYF
cdr3_nt: TGTGCCAGCAGCTTAAGGACAGGGGGAGCCTACGAGCAGTACTTC
j_call: TRBJ2-7
d_call: TRBD1
v_call: TRBV7-2
clone_size: .

cdr3_aa: CASSSPGQAGNTIYF
cdr3_nt: TGTGCCAGCAGTTCCCCGGGACAGGCAGGAAACACCATATATTTT
j_call: TRBJ1-3
d_call: TRBD1
v_call: TRBV28
clone_size: .

cdr3_aa: CASSLGFTTGATYGYTF
cdr3_nt: TGTGCCAGCAGCTTGGGGTTTACGACAGGGGCTACCTATGGCTACACCTTC
j_call: TRBJ1-2
d_call: TRBD1
v_call: TRBV5-8
clone_size: .

cdr3_aa: CASGPGTEQETQYF
cdr3_nt: TGTGCTAGTGGTCCAGGGACAGAACAAGAGACCCAGTACTTC
j_call: TRBJ2-5
d_call: TRBD1
v_call: TRBV12-5
clone_size: once

cdr3_aa: CASSSPGQGSPLHF
cdr3_nt: TGTGCCAGCAGCTCTCCGGGACAGGGATCACCCCTCCACTTT
j_call: TRBJ1-6
d_call: TRBD1
v_call: TRBV7-9
clone_size: .

cdr3_aa: CASSLRVLGGTEAFF
cdr3_nt: TGTGCCAGCAGCTTGCGGGTCCTGGGGGGCACTGAAGCTTTCTTT
j_call: TRBJ1-1
d_call: .
v_call: TRBV5-8
clone_size: .

cdr3_aa: CAWSVPTSGTYEQYF
cdr3_nt: TGTGCCTGGAGTGTACCGACTAGCGGGACCTACGAGCAGTACTTC
j_call: TRBJ2-7
d_call: TRBD2
v_call: TRBV30
clone_size: .

cdr3_aa: CASSSFSYQPQHF
cdr3_nt: TGTGCCAGCAGTTCCTTCTCCTATCAGCCCCAGCATTTT
j_call: TRBJ1-5
d_call: .
v_call: TRBV6-2/TRBV6-3
clone_size: .

cdr3_aa: CASSLVPGGYEQYF
cdr3_nt: TGTGCCAGCAGCTTGGTCCCAGGGGGCTACGAGCAGTACTTC
j_call: TRBJ2-7
d_call: TRBD1
v_call: TRBV5-6
clone_size: few

cdr3_aa: CASSISGSGRQRGVYEQYF
cdr3_nt: TGTGCCAGTAGTATATCTGGCAGTGGTAGGCAGCGGGGGGTTTACGAGCAGTACTTC
j_call: TRBJ2-7
d_call: TRBD2
v_call: TRBV19
clone_size: .

cdr3_aa: CASSSGLAGGDTQYF
cdr3_nt: TGTGCCAGCAGCTCCGGACTAGCGGGGGGGGATACCCAGTACTTC
j_call: TRBJ2-5
d_call: TRBD2
v_call: TRBV11-2
clone_size: .

cdr3_aa: CASRPGQGTQYF
cdr3_nt: TGTGCCAGCAGACCTGGACAGGGGACGCAGTATTTT
j_call: TRBJ2-3
d_call: TRBD1
v_call: TRBV6-5
clone_size: once

cdr3_aa: CATSRDLGGVYEQYF
cdr3_nt: TGTGCCACCAGCAGAGATCTGGGGGGGGTCTACGAGCAGTACTTC
j_call: TRBJ2-7
d_call: TRBD2
v_call: TRBV15
clone_size: .

cdr3_aa: CASSHLVRTGVNTEAFF
cdr3_nt: TGTGCCAGCAGTCATCTCGTTAGGACAGGAGTGAACACTGAAGCTTTCTTT
j_call: TRBJ1-1
d_call: TRBD1
v_call: TRBV6-6
clone_size: .

cdr3_aa: CASSLLQGSTVNTEAFF
cdr3_nt: TGCGCCAGCAGCTTATTACAGGGTTCCACAGTGAACACTGAAGCTTTCTTT
j_call: TRBJ1-1
d_call: .
v_call: TRBV5-1
clone_size: few

cdr3_aa: CASSPWLRGNNEQFF
cdr3_nt: TGTGCCAGCAGCCCCTGGCTACGAGGGAACAATGAGCAGTTCTTC
j_call: TRBJ2-1
d_call: .
v_call: TRBV6-2/TRBV6-3
clone_size: .

cdr3_aa: CASGPWARGNTIYF
cdr3_nt: TGTGCCAGCGGGCCTTGGGCGCGCGGAAACACCATATATTTT
j_call: TRBJ1-3
d_call: .
v_call: TRBV6-5
clone_size: .

cdr3_aa: CASSSIGQGGQPQHF
cdr3_nt: TGTGCCAGCTCTTCTATTGGGCAGGGAGGGCAGCCCCAGCATTTT
j_call: TRBJ1-5
d_call: .
v_call: TRBV2
clone_size: few

cdr3_aa: CASSLEGGAGNGYTF
cdr3_nt: TGCGCCAGCAGCTTGGAAGGGGGCGCGGGGAATGGCTACACCTTC
j_call: TRBJ1-2
d_call: TRBD1
v_call: TRBV5-1
clone_size: .

cdr3_aa: CASSLDGTDFSGNTIYF
cdr3_nt: TGCGCCAGCAGCTTGGACGGGACAGACTTCTCTGGAAACACCATATATTTT
j_call: TRBJ1-3
d_call: TRBD1
v_call: TRBV5-1
clone_size: .